One and the same sample provided the 17 T cell receptor beta chains below, sequenced in a study of T cells in Graves' hyperthyroidism and ophthalmopathy (dated by TCRdb to about 2019). Library preparation was by multiplex PCR. Sequencing took place on an Illumina HiSeq 2000. TCR beta CDR3 regions were amplified from RNA transcripts. A first-round RT-PCR of the TCR CDR3 used the HTBI primer set with the Qiagen OneStep RT-PCR kit. TCRdb passed the public sequencing reads through fastp at Q25 and MiXCR, retaining productive beta sequences. Every CDR3 protein is listed once, alongside the most common genes and DNA of its rows. The sample has a few hundred thousand distinct CDR3 sequences on record, about 15% of them singletons. 32% of the sample is in the top ten clones. Sequencing was done on a sample of blood. The receptor set was obtained from a woman in her twenties or thirties with Graves' hyperthyroidism.

Ten or more counts support this clonotype. DNA of the CDR3: TGTGCCACCAGCTGGGACAGGGGAAACTACGAGCAGTACTTC. Its translation is CATSWDRGNYEQYF. The chain is built from TRBV15 and TRBJ2-7, with 10 bases identical to TRBD1. Losses at the gene ends were 5 bases for V and 3 bases for J; bases not matched to a gene: 4. The germline V gene has CDR1 LNHNV and CDR2 YYDKDF (reference sequence). The CDR3 runs to 14 residues.

The chain is built from TRBV30 and TRBJ1-3; tentative D call: TRBD1 (6 bases). Trimming took off 0 bases at V and 5 bases at J, with 14 bases between the two ends. CDR3 length equals 15 residues. In germline, CDR1 is GTSNPN, CDR2 SVGIG (reference sequence). DNA for the CDR3: TGTGCCTGGAGTGTAAAGGGGGATCCTCGAAACACCATATATTTT. It codes for CAWSVKGDPRNTIYF.

There are many counts of this clonotype. This chain joins TRBV20-1 and TRBJ2-5; D gene uncertain. Germline loops: CDR1 DFQATT, CDR2 SNEGSKA (reference sequence). V was shortened by 4 bases and J by 5 bases, with 11 bases between the two germline ends. CDR3 length: 12 residues. The chain's CDR3 is CSAIKGVETQYF. CDR3 DNA: TGCAGTGCTATTAAGGGTGTGGAGACCCAGTACTTC.

This clonotype has at least ten counts. The chain combines TRBV24-1 with TRBJ1-2; D gene unclear. The CDR3 is 11 amino acids. Germline lookup yields CDR1 KGHDR and CDR2 SFDVKD. Trimming took 2 bases from V and 7 from J, leaving 4 bases between them. The CDR3 is CATSDYGGYTF. The CDR3 region has the DNA TGTGCCACCAGTGATTACGGTGGCTACACCTTC.

This clonotype has only one observation. This chain connects TRBV20-1 to TRBJ2-6, with D tentatively TRBD1 (6 bases). V was cut by 7 bases and J by 0 bases, with 13 bases left in between. The germline CDR1 and CDR2 sequences are DFQATT and SNEGSKA (reference sequence). The CDR3 runs to 15 residues. CDR3 amino acids: CSVGGRSSGANVLTF. The CDR3 DNA reads as TGCAGTGTTGGGGGCAGAAGCTCTGGGGCCAACGTCCTGACTTTC.

This clonotype has at least ten counts. J is TRBJ2-1 and V is TRBV28; TRBD2 might be the D (6 bases). With 6 bases removed from V and 2 bases from J, the gap between germline ends came to 20 bases. This CDR3 has 17 residues. The germline gives CDR1 MDHEN, CDR2 SYDVKM. The CDR3 sequence: CASRPAGTSMAYNEQFF. The CDR3 DNA reads as TGTGCCAGCAGGCCGGCCGGGACTTCGATGGCCTACAATGAGCAGTTCTTC.

Turning to this clonotype: Possible read error: a much larger clone is one base away. The CDR3 loop is CASSSLRGFSYEQFF. The DNA for the CDR3 is TGTGCCAGCAGTTCCCTCCGGGGGTTCTCCTACGAGCAGTTCTTC. The chain has TRBV28 and TRBJ2-7; D might be TRBD2 (6 bases). The DNA end is a closer match to TRBJ2-1, so the J assignment may be wrong. This CDR3 has 15 residues. The germline CDR1 and CDR2 sequences are MDHEN and SYDVKM.

This clonotype was observed once. It may be a read error: a sequence one base away is much more abundant. The chain joins TRBV6-1 to TRBJ2-5, with D maybe TRBD2 (5 bases). CDR1 MNHNS and CDR2 SASEGT come from the germline V gene. This CDR3 spans 14 amino acids. V was clipped by 0 bases and J by 5 bases, with 10 bases between them. The CDR3 coding sequence is TGTGCCAGCAGTGAAGCGAGGGTGGAGGAGACCCAGTACTTC. It encodes CASSEARVEETQYF.

This clonotype was seen more than once but under ten times. The V call is TRBV6-1, the J call TRBJ2-7; 9 nucleotides match TRBD1. V lost 5 bases and J lost 2; bases outside the gene matches: 10. The germline V gene encodes CDR1 MNHNS and CDR2 SASEGT. The CDR3 extends over 16 amino acids. The chain's CDR3 is CASSSRDRVPTYEQYF. The CDR3 DNA sequence: TGTGCCAGCAGTTCCCGGGACAGGGTACCAACCTACGAGCAGTACTTC.

This clonotype was seen a few times. The CDR3 coding sequence is TGTGCCAGCAGCTCTGGGGCGCCAGGGGCCTACGAGCAGTACTTC. It specifies CASSSGAPGAYEQYF. The chain combines TRBV5-6 with TRBJ2-7; possibly TRBD1 for D (6 bases). CDR1 is SGHDT, CDR2 YYEEEE, per germline. The germline V and J ends were trimmed by 3 bases and 2 bases, with 15 bases remaining between them. This CDR3 comprises 15 residues. The full variable domain, completed using reference TRBV5-6 and TRBJ2-7, is DAGVTQSPTHLIKTRGQQVTLRCSPKSGHDTVSWYQQALGQGPQFIFQYYEEEERQRGNFPDRFSGHQFPNYSSELNVNALLLGDSALYLCASSSGAPGAYEQYFGPGTRLTVT.

J is TRBJ2-5 and V is TRBV5-1; TRBD1 matches at 8 bases. CDR1 is SGHRS, CDR2 YFSETQ, per germline. Germline trimming cut 4 bases from V and 5 bases from J; bases unmatched to any gene: 10. The CDR3 spans 15 residues. The CDR3 nucleotides read TGCGCCAGCAGCGGGGGACAGGTCACCGCGGAGACCCAGTACTTC. Translating it yields CASSGGQVTAETQYF.

This clonotype was seen ten or more times. This sequence joins TRBV24-1 and TRBJ2-5, with D maybe TRBD1 (8 bases). CDR1 KGHDR and CDR2 SFDVKD come from the germline V gene. V was clipped by 4 bases and J by 5 bases, with 16 bases between them. CDR3 length equals 15 residues. In DNA, the CDR3 is TGTGCCACCAGTGACGCCGGACAGGGAGGGGAGACCCAGTACTTC. Translating it yields CATSDAGQGGETQYF.

Ten or more counts support this clonotype. The genes are TRBV12-3 or TRBV12-4 and TRBJ2-1; possible D gene TRBD2, 5 bases. The CDR3 consists of 14 residues. Trimming stripped 4 bases from V and 5 bases from J, with 12 bases between. In nucleotides, the CDR3 is TGTGCCAGCAGTTGGGGAGCGTACAACAATGAGCAGTTCTTC. Its protein is CASSWGAYNNEQFF.

This clonotype showed up just a few times. DNA of the CDR3: TGTGCCTGGAGTCAGCCACAGGGCATGAACACTGAAGCTTTCTTT. Amino acids: CAWSQPQGMNTEAFF. The V gene is TRBV30, the J gene TRBJ1-1; a possible D gene is TRBD1 (6 bases). Trimming stripped 2 bases from V and 0 bases from J, with 13 bases between. From germline, CDR1 is GTSNPN and CDR2 SVGIG (reference sequence). CDR3 length: 15 amino acids.

The CDR3 region is CSVSGTGGGRDEQFF. CDR3 bases: TGCAGCGTTTCCGGGACAGGGGGTGGGCGGGATGAGCAGTTCTTC. The chain joins TRBV29-1 to TRBJ2-1; 11 bases are shared with TRBD1. Germline V lookup: CDR1 SQVTM, CDR2 ANQGSEA. The V and J ends lost 5 bases and 8 bases, in that order; junction bases with no gene match: 11. This CDR3 contains 15 residues.

This clonotype was seen once. Given a much more abundant clone one base away, this may be a read error. The chain has TRBV20-1 and TRBJ2-5; D tentatively reads TRBD1 or TRBD2 (5 bases each). CDR3 length: 15 residues. Germline V lookup: CDR1 DFQATT, CDR2 SNEGSKA (reference sequence). The CDR3 sequence is CSARRTEGYQETQHF. The CDR3 DNA follows: TGCAGTGCTAGGAGAACAGAGGGGTACCAAGAGACCCAGCACTTC.

This clonotype appeared many times. The chain combines TRBV28 with TRBJ1-2, with TRBD1 matching over 11 bases. This CDR3 contains 17 residues. The ends lost 5 bases at V and 8 bases at J; junction bases unmatched: 16. Germline V gene sequence: CDR1 MDHEN, CDR2 SYDVKM. The CDR3 DNA reads as TGTGCCAGCAGTAGTCGGGGCCTGGGACAGGGGGTAGGCGGCTACACCTTC. Protein sequence: CASSSRGLGQGVGGYTF.